These 17 T cell receptor beta chains were sequenced from one sample in a study of radiotherapy plus CTLA-4 blockade in lung cancer. Sequencing used immunoSEQ multiplex PCR; TCRdb keeps in-frame clones, though not all of them. The sample shows 70,000 to 100,000 clones, about 86% of them seen only once. The source was peripheral blood, collected from a patient treated with radiotherapy plus ipilimumab. Source of these receptors: a human donor with non-small cell lung cancer who had a partial response to radiotherapy plus ipilimumab.

The chain combines TRBV6-4 with TRBJ2-1; unclear D gene. The germline V and J ends were trimmed by 6 bases and 7 bases, with 19 bases remaining between them. Germline values: CDR1 MRHNA, CDR2 SNTAGT. The CDR3 has 15 residues. The CDR3 bases are TGTGCCAGCAGCCTAAACTGGCGAGAGGCAAATGAGCAGTTCTTC. Translated: CASSLNWREANEQFF.

CDR3 residues: CASRPGAVDTEAFF. Written as DNA, the CDR3 is TGTGCCAGCAGGCCAGGGGCCGTCGACACTGAAGCTTTCTTT. The chain couples TRBV27 to TRBJ1-1; a possible D gene is TRBD1 (6 bases). Germline loops: CDR1 MNHEY, CDR2 SMNVEV (reference sequence). This CDR3 has 14 residues. V was trimmed by 6 bases and J by 3 bases, leaving 14 bases between them.

This clone is medium-sized (0.01 to 0.1%) within its sample. This chain connects TRBV6-1 to TRBJ1-4, with no clear D. V was cut by 6 bases and J by 6 bases, with 11 bases left in between. The CDR3 has 13 amino acids. In germline, CDR1 is MNHNS, CDR2 SASEGT. The CDR3 DNA reads as TGTGCCAGCAGCGTCAGGAAGGATGAAAAACTGTTTTTT. It yields the protein CASSVRKDEKLFF.

The rearrangement links TRBV9 to TRBJ2-2; TRBD1 matches 10 bases. CDR1 is SGDLS, CDR2 YYNGEE, per germline. The CDR3 extends over 18 amino acids. Trimming removed 3 bases from V and 4 bases from J; junction bases left unmatched: 12. The DNA of the CDR3 is TGTGCCAGCAGCGGAACGGGACAGGGGTCATTCCCCACCGGGGAGCTGTTTTTT. Translating gives CASSGTGQGSFPTGELFF.

The gene calls are TRBV10-2 and TRBJ2-3; D is possibly TRBD1 (5 bases). CDR3 length equals 14 residues. Looked up from germline, CDR1 is WSHSY and CDR2 is SAAADI. Trimming removed 2 bases at V and 2 bases at J, with 8 bases between. The CDR3 spells CASSEGAVTDTQYF. The CDR3 DNA reads as TGCGCCAGCAGTGAGGGGGCTGTCACAGATACGCAGTATTTT.

This chain joins TRBV18 and TRBJ1-1, with a weak D call TRBD1 (5 bases). Trimming took 6 bases from V and 3 from J, leaving 14 bases between them. In germline, CDR1 is KGHSH, CDR2 LQKENI. The CDR3 sequence is 14 residues long. The CDR3 DNA sequence: TGTGCCAGCTCCCCCCCAGGGCGACACACTGAAGCTTTCTTT. Protein product: CASSPPGRHTEAFF.

This clone was seen once. The chain links TRBV6-5 to TRBJ1-2, with D perhaps matching TRBD1 (5 bases). This CDR3 comprises 15 residues. V lost 5 bases to trimming and J lost 0 bases, with 13 bases between them. Germline values: CDR1 MNHEY, CDR2 SVGAGI. The CDR3 DNA sequence: TGTGCCAGCAGTGACTGGGCAGGGCCTAACTATGGCTACACCTTC. Its translation: CASSDWAGPNYGYTF.

This rearrangement joins TRBV4-2 to TRBJ2-5; 7 bases match TRBD2. This CDR3 comprises 18 residues. The germline V gene has CDR1 LGHNA and CDR2 YNFKEQ. Germline trimming cut 1 base from V and 0 bases from J; bases unmatched to any gene: 11. CDR3 sequence: CASSQGRLAGDHQETQYF. In DNA, the CDR3 is TGTGCCAGCAGCCAAGGACGTCTGGCGGGAGACCACCAAGAGACCCAGTACTTC.

The rearrangement links TRBV27 to TRBJ2-2; TRBD1 matches at 7 bases. The CDR3 consists of 13 residues. Losses at the gene ends were 6 bases for V and 6 bases for J; bases not matched to a gene: 4. Germline assignment: CDR1 MNHEY and CDR2 SMNVEV (reference sequence). CDR3 sequence: CASRRGGPGELFF. In nucleotides, the CDR3 is TGTGCCAGCAGGCGAGGGGGCCCCGGGGAGCTGTTTTTT.

The V call is TRBV29-1, the J call TRBJ2-1; no clear D. Trimming removed 4 bases at V and 6 bases at J, with 10 bases between. CDR3 length equals 12 residues. Germline CDR1 and CDR2: SQVTM and ANQGSEA. CDR3 DNA sequence: TGCAGCGTTGTCAGTTCCATCAATGAGCAGTTCTTC. Translated: CSVVSSINEQFF.

CDR3 nucleotides: TGTGCCAGCAGCCGTTACCCGGGAGATGTCGGCACCGGGGAGCTGTTTTTT. Amino acids: CASSRYPGDVGTGELFF. This chain links TRBV5-6 with TRBJ2-2; a weak D match, TRBD2 (6 bases). Trimming removed 4 bases from V and 4 bases from J, with 20 bases in between. The germline CDR1 and CDR2 sequences are SGHDT and YYEEEE. The CDR3 spans 17 residues.

The chain is built from TRBV6-1 and TRBJ1-2; D gene unclear. This CDR3 has 13 residues. Germline CDR1 reads MNHNS; CDR2 reads SASEGT. V was trimmed by 7 bases and J by 4 bases, leaving 13 bases between them. The CDR3 bases are TGTGCCAGCAAGAGGGAGAAGGGCTATGGCTACACCTTC. This sequence encodes CASKREKGYGYTF.

The chain recombines TRBV11-2 with TRBJ2-5; 14 bases match TRBD2. The DNA end lines up better with TRBJ2-7; the J call may be wrong. The CDR3 covers 15 residues. Germline V gene lookup returns CDR1 SGHAT and CDR2 FQNNGV. This CDR3 reads CASSLGTSGRSEQYF. As DNA, the CDR3 is TGTGCCAGCAGCTTAGGGACTAGCGGGAGGAGCGAGCAGTACTTC.

This clone was observed a single time. J is TRBJ2-1 and V is TRBV2; 8 bases fit TRBD2. The trim removed 5 bases at V and 7 bases at J, leaving 4 bases unmatched. The CDR3 runs 13 residues. Germline V gene sequence: CDR1 SNHLY, CDR2 FYNNEI. The DNA of the CDR3 is TGTGCCAGCAGTCGGGAGGGCCGTAATGAGCAGTTCTTC. It is translated as CASSREGRNEQFF. Based on the CDR3 plus reference TRBV2 and TRBJ2-1, the full variable domain is EPEVTQTPSHQVTQMGQEVILRCVPISNHLYFYWYRQILGQKVEFLVSFYNNEISEKSEIFDDQFSVERPDGSNFTLKIRSTKLEDSAMYFCASSREGRNEQFFGPGTRLTVL.

The chain employs TRBV19 and TRBJ2-2, with 10 bases fitting TRBD2. The CDR3 totals 15 residues. J gave up 8 bases and V 7 bases, and 10 bases lay outside the gene matches. CDR1 and CDR2 (germline): LNHDA, SQIVND (reference sequence). CDR3 in amino acids: CASTPGLAVVGELFF. In nucleotides, the CDR3 is TGTGCCAGTACCCCCGGACTAGCGGTCGTTGGGGAGCTGTTTTTT.

The CDR3 nucleotides are TGTGCCAGCAGTGGATCAGCGGAGCTAAATGAGCAGTTCTTC. Encoded protein: CASSGSAELNEQFF. The chain recombines TRBV6-4 with TRBJ2-1; a weak D match, TRBD2 (5 bases). Germline CDR1 reads MRHNA; CDR2 reads SNTAGT. Trimming took 4 bases from V and 7 from J, leaving 14 bases between them. The CDR3 totals 14 residues.

The chain recombines TRBV19 with TRBJ1-3; D remains unclear. The CDR3 has 15 residues. V lost 3 bases and J lost 8, with 17 bases in between. Germline CDR1 and CDR2: LNHDA and SQIVND (reference sequence). CDR3 loop: CASSIGLNNGDTIYF. The CDR3 DNA follows: TGTGCCAGTAGTATCGGTCTAAACAACGGGGACACCATATATTTT.